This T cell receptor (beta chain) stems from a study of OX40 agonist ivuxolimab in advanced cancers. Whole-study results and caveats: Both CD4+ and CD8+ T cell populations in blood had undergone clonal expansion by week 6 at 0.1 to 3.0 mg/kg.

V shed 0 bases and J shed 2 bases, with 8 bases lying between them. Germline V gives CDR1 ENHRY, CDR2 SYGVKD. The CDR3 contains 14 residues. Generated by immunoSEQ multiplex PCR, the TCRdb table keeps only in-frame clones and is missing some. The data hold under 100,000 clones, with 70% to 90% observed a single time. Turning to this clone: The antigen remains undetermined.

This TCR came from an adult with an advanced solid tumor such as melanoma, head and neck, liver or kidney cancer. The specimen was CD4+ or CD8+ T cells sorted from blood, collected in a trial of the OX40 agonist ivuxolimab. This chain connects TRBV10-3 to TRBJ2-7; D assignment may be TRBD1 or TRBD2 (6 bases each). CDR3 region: CAISESGGTYEQYF. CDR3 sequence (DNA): TGTGCCATCAGTGAGTCGGGGGGCACCTACGAGCAGTACTTC.